Sequencing of this TCR beta chain was carried out in a study of human T cells and chemical hapten exposure. General study points: TCRs exceeding 1 in 1000 frequency stayed unchanged with DPC sensitization.

With V trimmed by 4 bases and J by 4 bases, 7 bases remained unmatched. The CDR3 loop spans 15 amino acids. Germline CDR1 and CDR2: LGHDT and YNNKEL (reference sequence). Unique molecular identifiers were attached to individual cDNA molecules within the library. Each CDR3 protein gets one entry after TCRdb re-called the RACE reads with MiXCR. The sample lists about 110,000 distinct CDR3 sequences, 9.2% occurring once. Regarding this clonotype: Its matching antigen is unknown.

Time point of the sample: patch test 2, 6 weeks after DPC sensitization. The treatment: therapeutic diphenylcyclopropenone sensitization with weekly scalp DPC. In every case, blood was obtained before the patch test was applied. The sequence came from a woman between 40 and 55 years old with alopecia areata. Some clones in this sample may be carry-over from other donors' samples. Specimen: whole blood, collected in connection with sensitization to the hapten diphenylcyclopropenone (DPC). The chain carries TRBV3-1 and TRBJ2-1, with 7 bases that match TRBD1. CDR3 loop: CASSPTQGYYNEQFF. CDR3 coding DNA: TGTGCCAGCAGCCCCACACAGGGGTATTACAATGAGCAGTTCTTC.